The 17 T cell receptor beta chains presented below share a single source sample, sequenced in a study of OX40 agonist ivuxolimab in advanced cancers. Only in-frame clones appear in the TCRdb table, and some are missing; sequencing was by immunoSEQ multiplex PCR. This table holds 70,000 to 95,000 clones, about 92% found once. The material was CD4+ or CD8+ T cells sorted from blood, obtained in a trial of the OX40 agonist ivuxolimab. These TCRs come from an adult with an advanced solid tumor such as melanoma, head and neck, liver or kidney cancer.

V usage is TRBV6-6 and J usage is TRBJ2-1; TRBD1 or TRBD2 may be the D gene (5 bases each). V was pared by 0 bases and J by 8 bases, with 8 bases between. Germline V gene data show CDR1 as MNHNY and CDR2 as SVGAGI (reference sequence). The CDR3 loop spans 13 amino acids. In DNA, the CDR3 is TGTGCCAGCAGTTACTCGGGGGTCTATGAGCAGTTCTTC. Its protein is CASSYSGVYEQFF.

This chain uses TRBV5-1 with TRBJ2-7; possibly TRBD1 for D (6 bases). V was shortened by 4 bases and J by 0 bases, with 14 bases between the two germline ends. The germline V gene encodes CDR1 SGHRS and CDR2 YFSETQ. CDR3 size: 15 residues. CDR3 sequence (DNA): TGCGCCAGCAGCCGCGGACAGATCAGCTCCTACGAGCAGTACTTC. It translates to CASSRGQISSYEQYF.

The chain carries TRBV19 and TRBJ2-1, with D tentatively TRBD1 or TRBD2 (5 bases each). Looked up from germline, CDR1 is LNHDA and CDR2 is SQIVND (reference sequence). The CDR3 extends over 13 amino acids. The V gene lost 9 bases and the J gene lost 9 bases, with 18 bases spanning the gap. CDR3 in amino acids: CASLNSGAGEQFF. The CDR3 DNA is TGTGCCAGCCTCAATTCCGGGGCCGGTGAGCAGTTCTTC.

This chain uses TRBV9 with TRBJ2-2; D might be TRBD2 (5 bases). Germline CDR1 reads SGDLS; CDR2 reads YYNGEE. V was pared by 7 bases and J by 3 bases, with 13 bases between. The CDR3 loop spans 14 amino acids. CDR3 protein: CASRRSPYTGELFF. The CDR3 region has the DNA TGTGCCAGCCGGAGGAGCCCCTACACCGGGGAGCTGTTTTTT.

This chain uses TRBV6-1 with TRBJ2-3, with TRBD2 matching over 8 bases. Germline loops: CDR1 MNHNS, CDR2 SASEGT. With V trimmed by 6 bases and J by 1 base, 6 bases remained unmatched. This CDR3 has 15 residues. The CDR3 DNA is TGTGCCAGCAGAGAACCGGGACTAGGCACAGATACGCAGTATTTT. The encoded protein is CASREPGLGTDTQYF.

V usage is TRBV7-6 and J usage is TRBJ2-5; TRBD2 aligns across 10 bases. The V segment lost 5 bases and the J segment 2 bases; nucleotides outside the gene matches: 11. The CDR3 extends over 17 amino acids. Looked up from germline, CDR1 is SGHVS and CDR2 is FNYEAQ. For the CDR3, the DNA is TGTGCCAGCAGCCTGGGGCCAGCGGGGGGGCGGCAAGAGACCCAGTACTTC. It specifies CASSLGPAGGRQETQYF. The variable domain in full, with the rest retrieved from reference TRBV7-6 and TRBJ2-5, is GAGVSQSPRYKVTKRGQDVALRCDPISGHVSLYWYRQALGQGPEFLTYFNYEAQQDKSGLPNDRFSAERPEGSISTLTIQRTEQRDSAMYRCASSLGPAGGRQETQYFGPGTRLLVL.

The chain recombines TRBV7-9 with TRBJ2-3, with D unresolved. Germline CDR1 is SEHNR and CDR2 is FQNEAQ (reference sequence). V lost 5 bases and J lost 6, with 6 bases in between. The CDR3 consists of 11 residues. This CDR3 is CASSMGDTQYF. CDR3 nucleotides: TGTGCCAGCAGCATGGGCGATACGCAGTATTTT.

On this clone: One end of the junction does not line up with germline, which may come from a read error. This CDR3 is also generated by other DNA sequences in the sample. The V gene is TRBV27, the J gene TRBJ1-6; the match to TRBD1 covers 8 bases. Germline CDR1 and CDR2: MNHEY and SMNVEV (reference sequence). The CDR3 consists of 14 residues. In DNA, the CDR3 is TGTGCCAGCACCAACAGGGGGGATAATTCGCCCCTCCACTTT. Its protein product is CASTNRGDNSPLHF.

The chain recombines TRBV5-4 with TRBJ2-5, with 7 bases matching TRBD2. V shed 4 bases, J shed 2 bases, and the junction held 8 bases outside the gene matches. This CDR3 region has 15 residues. Germline CDR1 SGHNT, CDR2 YYREEE (reference sequence). CDR3 residues: CASSTGLEQQETQYF. In nucleotides, the CDR3 is TGTGCCAGCAGCACCGGACTAGAGCAACAAGAGACCCAGTACTTC.

The V call is TRBV10-3, the J call TRBJ1-1; tentative D call: TRBD1 (5 bases). V lost 10 bases to trimming and J lost 1 base, with 13 bases between them. CDR1 and CDR2 (germline): ENHRY, SYGVKD. CDR3 size: 13 residues. CDR3 amino acids: CATGDGTNTEAFF. As DNA, the CDR3 is TGTGCCACTGGGGACGGCACGAACACTGAAGCTTTCTTT.

The J gene is TRBJ1-4, the V gene TRBV6-1, with D perhaps TRBD1 (6 bases). Looked up from germline, CDR1 is MNHNS and CDR2 is SASEGT. The germline V and J ends were trimmed by 7 bases and 6 bases, with 15 bases remaining between them. This CDR3 spans 14 amino acids. CDR3 nucleotides: TGTGCCAGCACCGAGGGGGGGGCCGATGAAAAACTGTTTTTT. It yields the protein CASTEGGADEKLFF.

The chain is built from TRBV6-5 and TRBJ1-4, with 10 bases matching TRBD1. From germline, CDR1 is MNHEY and CDR2 SVGAGI. The CDR3 runs 14 residues. V dropped 5 bases and J dropped 7; count of bases not matched to a gene: 4. The CDR3 loop is CASSDRGQGEKLFF. CDR3 bases: TGTGCCAGCAGTGACAGGGGGCAAGGTGAAAAACTGTTTTTT.

The chain carries TRBV5-1 and TRBJ2-7; D is possibly TRBD1 (5 bases). Germline V gene lookup returns CDR1 SGHRS and CDR2 YFSETQ. The CDR3 is made up of 13 amino acids. The V and J ends lost 0 bases and 5 bases respectively, with 9 bases between them. The CDR3 bases are TGCGCCAGCAGCTTGGAGGGGAAGAACGAGCAGTACTTC. Translated, it gives CASSLEGKNEQYF.

The CDR3 region has the DNA TGTGCCAGCAGCCCACTACTGGGAGGAAACACCATATATTTT. This sequence encodes CASSPLLGGNTIYF. The rearrangement joins TRBV6-6 to TRBJ1-3; D is ambiguous. Germline V CDR1 and CDR2: MNHNY, SVGAGI (reference sequence). The CDR3 is 14 amino acids. Trimming removed 6 bases at V and 4 bases at J, with 13 bases between.

The rearrangement uses TRBV19 and TRBJ1-3; no reliable D call. Looked up from germline, CDR1 is LNHDA and CDR2 is SQIVND (reference sequence). Between the trimmed V and J ends, which lost 7 bases and 4 bases, there was a span of 11 bases. This CDR3 has 13 amino acids. As DNA, the CDR3 is TGTGCCAGTACAGACCTGTGGGGAAACACCATATATTTT. It encodes CASTDLWGNTIYF.

The chain joins TRBV2 to TRBJ1-2; no clear D gene. Trimming removed 6 bases from V and 4 bases from J, with 12 bases in between. Germline CDR1 reads SNHLY; CDR2 reads FYNNEI. The CDR3 runs 13 residues. The DNA for the CDR3 is TGTGCCAGCAGCACTCTTATCTCCTATGGCTACACCTTC. Its translation is CASSTLISYGYTF.

The V gene is TRBV6-5, the J gene TRBJ1-1; D ambiguous. Germline V gene data show CDR1 as MNHEY and CDR2 as SVGAGI. V was shortened by 5 bases and J by 10 bases, with 8 bases between the two germline ends. The CDR3 covers 10 residues. CDR3 in amino acids: CASSEAVAFF. As DNA, the CDR3 is TGTGCCAGCAGTGAAGCGGTAGCTTTCTTT.